Below, one T cell receptor (beta chain) is given with its context. Primers included in the PCR were 60 Vbeta and 13 Jbeta primers. Measured with immunoSEQ multiplex PCR; TCRdb has only the in-frame clones, and not every one. The sample records 150,000 or so clones, about 80% being singletons. CDR3 size: 15 residues. From germline, CDR1 is SNHLY and CDR2 FYNNEI. Deletions cut 3 bases from V and 7 bases from J, with 13 bases between. This sample was taken from a study of cytomegalovirus exposure and HLA in healthy donors. The sequence came from a man between 50 and 59 years old in good health and CMV-seropositive. The sample consisted of PBMCs. This rearrangement joins TRBV2 to TRBJ1-6; D not resolved. CDR3 region: CASSEWRNKNSPLHF. CDR3 nucleotides: TGTGCCAGCAGTGAGTGGCGGAACAAGAATTCACCCCTCCACTTT.